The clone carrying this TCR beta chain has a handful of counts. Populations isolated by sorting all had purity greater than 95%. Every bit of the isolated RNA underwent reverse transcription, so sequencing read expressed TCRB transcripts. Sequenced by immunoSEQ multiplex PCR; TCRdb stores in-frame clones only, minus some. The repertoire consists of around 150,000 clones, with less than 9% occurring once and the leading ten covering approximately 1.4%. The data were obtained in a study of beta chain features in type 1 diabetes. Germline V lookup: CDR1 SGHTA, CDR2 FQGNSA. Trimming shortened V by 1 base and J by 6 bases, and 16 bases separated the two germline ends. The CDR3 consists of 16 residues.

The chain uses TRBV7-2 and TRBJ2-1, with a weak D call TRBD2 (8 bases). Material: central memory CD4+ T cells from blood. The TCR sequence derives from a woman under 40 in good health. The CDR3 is CASSLEGASGRNEQFF. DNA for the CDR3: TGTGCCAGCAGCTTAGAGGGGGCTAGCGGGCGCAATGAGCAGTTCTTC.